This T cell receptor (beta chain) was observed in a study of T cell responses to AZD1222 COVID-19 vaccine. With regard to this clone: The antigen remains unidentified.

V gave up 5 bases and J gave up 3 bases; unmatched junction bases: 7. The CDR3 has 15 residues. CDR1 LNHDA and CDR2 SQIVND come from the germline V gene (reference sequence). The method was immunoSEQ multiplex PCR; TCRdb's version includes in-frame clones alone and lacks a portion of them. The table records roughly 100,000 clones, around nine tenths of them present only once. Study-level findings and limits: Among vaccine-associated CD4 TCRs, coverage spanned spike, with dominance at 160-218 and 743-854. The donor group comprised mostly white British people and more females; the analysis possibly underestimated clonal diversity. Samples come after the peak T cell response, not at day 14.

The sequencing used peripheral blood, collected 28 days after the second dose of the MenACWY control vaccine. This sequence joins TRBV19 and TRBJ2-3; 8 nucleotides line up with TRBD1. This receptor was identified in an adult who received the MenACWY meningococcal vaccine as a control. The CDR3 nucleotides read TGTGCCAGTAGTGATCAGGGGGCTACAACAGATACGCAGTATTTT. Translating it yields CASSDQGATTDTQYF. The full variable domain, with the rest looked up from reference TRBV19 and TRBJ2-3, is DGGITQSPKYLFRKEGQNVTLSCEQNLNHDAMYWYRQDPGQGLRLIYYSQIVNDFQKGDIAEGYSVSREKKESFPLTVTSAQKNPTAFYLCASSDQGATTDTQYFGPGTRLTVL.